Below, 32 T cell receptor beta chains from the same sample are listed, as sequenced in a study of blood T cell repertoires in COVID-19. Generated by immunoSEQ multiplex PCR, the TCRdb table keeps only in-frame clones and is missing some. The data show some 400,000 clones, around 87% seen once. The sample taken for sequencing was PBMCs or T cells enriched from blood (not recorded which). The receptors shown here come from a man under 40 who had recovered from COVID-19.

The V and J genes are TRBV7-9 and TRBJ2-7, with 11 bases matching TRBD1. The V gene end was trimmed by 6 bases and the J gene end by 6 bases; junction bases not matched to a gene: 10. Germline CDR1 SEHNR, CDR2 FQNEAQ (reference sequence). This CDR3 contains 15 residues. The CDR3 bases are TGTGCCAGCAGTCACACCGGGACAGGGGGACTCGAGCAGTACTTC. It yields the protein CASSHTGTGGLEQYF.

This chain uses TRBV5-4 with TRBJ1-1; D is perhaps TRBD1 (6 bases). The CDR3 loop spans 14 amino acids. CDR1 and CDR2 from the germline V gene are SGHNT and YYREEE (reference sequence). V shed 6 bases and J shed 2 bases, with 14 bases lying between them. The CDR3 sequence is CASNPGTTNTEAFF. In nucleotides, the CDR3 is TGTGCCAGCAACCCCGGGACAACCAACACTGAAGCTTTCTTT.

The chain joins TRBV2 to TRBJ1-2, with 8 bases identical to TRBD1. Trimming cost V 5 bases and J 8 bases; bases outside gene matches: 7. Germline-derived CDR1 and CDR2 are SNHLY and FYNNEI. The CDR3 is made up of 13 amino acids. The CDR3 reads CASSPQGARGYTF. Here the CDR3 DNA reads TGTGCCAGCAGTCCTCAGGGGGCACGGGGCTACACCTTC.

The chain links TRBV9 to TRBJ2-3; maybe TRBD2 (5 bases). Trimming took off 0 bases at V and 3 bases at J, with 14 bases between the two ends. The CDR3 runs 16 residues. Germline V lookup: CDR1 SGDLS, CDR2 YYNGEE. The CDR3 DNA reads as TGTGCCAGCAGCGTAGATTCGGCCCTAGCAACAGATACGCAGTATTTT. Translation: CASSVDSALATDTQYF.

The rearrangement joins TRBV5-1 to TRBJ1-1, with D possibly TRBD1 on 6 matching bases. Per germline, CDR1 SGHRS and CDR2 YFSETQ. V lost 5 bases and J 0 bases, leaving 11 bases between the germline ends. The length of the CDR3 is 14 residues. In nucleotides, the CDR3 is TGCGCCAGCAGTTCGGACAGAATGAACACTGAAGCTTTCTTT. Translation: CASSSDRMNTEAFF.

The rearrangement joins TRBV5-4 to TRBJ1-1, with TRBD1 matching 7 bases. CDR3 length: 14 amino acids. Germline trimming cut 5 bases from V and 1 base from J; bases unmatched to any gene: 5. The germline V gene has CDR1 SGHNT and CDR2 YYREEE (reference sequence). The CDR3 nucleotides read TGTGCCAGCAGTCATCGACAGGGGAACACTGAAGCTTTCTTT. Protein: CASSHRQGNTEAFF. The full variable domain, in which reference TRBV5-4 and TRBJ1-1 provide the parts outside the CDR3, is ETGVTQSPTHLIKTRGQQVTLRCSSQSGHNTVSWYQQALGQGPQFIFQYYREEENGRGNFPPRFSGLQFPNYSSELNVNALELDDSALYLCASSHRQGNTEAFFGQGTRLTVV.

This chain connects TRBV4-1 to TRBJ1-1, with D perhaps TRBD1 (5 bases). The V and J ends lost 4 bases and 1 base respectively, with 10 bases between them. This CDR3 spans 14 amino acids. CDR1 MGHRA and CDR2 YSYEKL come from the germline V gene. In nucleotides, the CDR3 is TGCGCCAGCAGCCGGGGGGTGGGGAACACTGAAGCTTTCTTT. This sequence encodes CASSRGVGNTEAFF.

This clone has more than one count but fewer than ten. CDR3 coding DNA: TGTGCCAGCACTAGCGGCACGTCTCCAACCCGCACAGATACGCAGTATTTT. Protein sequence: CASTSGTSPTRTDTQYF. This chain joins TRBV9 and TRBJ2-3; 7 bases are a match to TRBD2. The CDR3 is 17 amino acids. The germline V gene has CDR1 SGDLS and CDR2 YYNGEE. J was trimmed by 1 base and V by 6 bases; bases with no gene match: 14. The full variable domain, in which reference TRBV9 and TRBJ2-3 provide the parts outside the CDR3, is DSGVTQTPKHLITATGQRVTLRCSPRSGDLSVYWYQQSLDQGLQFLIQYYNGEERAKGNILERFSAQQFPDLHSELNLSSLELGDSALYFCASTSGTSPTRTDTQYFGPGTRLTVL.

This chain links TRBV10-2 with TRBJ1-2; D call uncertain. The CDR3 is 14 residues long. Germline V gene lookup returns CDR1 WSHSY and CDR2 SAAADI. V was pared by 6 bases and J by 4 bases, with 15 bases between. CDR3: CASSREEGAYGYTF. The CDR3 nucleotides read TGCGCCAGCAGCAGAGAGGAGGGCGCCTATGGCTACACCTTC.

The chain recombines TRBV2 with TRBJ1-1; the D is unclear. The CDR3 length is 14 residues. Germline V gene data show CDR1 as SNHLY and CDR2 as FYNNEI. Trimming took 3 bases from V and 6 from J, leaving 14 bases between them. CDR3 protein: CASSDGRVVAEAFF. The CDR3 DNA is TGTGCCAGCAGTGATGGGCGGGTCGTCGCTGAAGCTTTCTTT.

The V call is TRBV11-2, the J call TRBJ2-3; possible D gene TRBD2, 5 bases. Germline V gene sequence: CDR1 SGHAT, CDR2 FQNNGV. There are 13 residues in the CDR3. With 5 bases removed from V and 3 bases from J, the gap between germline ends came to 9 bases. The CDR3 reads CASSLAGTDTQYF. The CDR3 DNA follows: TGTGCCAGCAGCCTCGCGGGTACAGATACGCAGTATTTT.

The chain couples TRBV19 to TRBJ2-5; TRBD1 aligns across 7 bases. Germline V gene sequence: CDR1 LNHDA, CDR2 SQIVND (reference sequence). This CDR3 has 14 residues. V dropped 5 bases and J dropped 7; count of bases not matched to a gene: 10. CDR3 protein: CASSGRGMVGTQYF. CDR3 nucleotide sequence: TGTGCCAGTAGTGGCAGGGGGATGGTTGGGACCCAGTACTTC.

This CDR3 reads CASSGQILANYGYTF. CDR3 bases: TGTGCCAGCAGCGGACAGATCCTAGCTAACTATGGCTACACCTTC. The V gene is TRBV9, the J gene TRBJ1-2, with D maybe TRBD1 (5 bases). Per germline, CDR1 SGDLS and CDR2 YYNGEE. The germline V and J ends were trimmed by 3 bases and 0 bases, with 12 bases remaining between them. CDR3 length: 15 amino acids. The variable domain in full, with the rest retrieved from reference TRBV9 and TRBJ1-2, is DSGVTQTPKHLITATGQRVTLRCSPRSGDLSVYWYQQSLDQGLQFLIQYYNGEERAKGNILERFSAQQFPDLHSELNLSSLELGDSALYFCASSGQILANYGYTFGSGTRLTVV.

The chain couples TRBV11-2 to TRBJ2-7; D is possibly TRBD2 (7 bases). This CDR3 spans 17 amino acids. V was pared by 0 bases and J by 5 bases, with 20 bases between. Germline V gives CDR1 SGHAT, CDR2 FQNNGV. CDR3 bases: TGTGCCAGCAGCTTAGATGCGCTCGGGGGGCGCTTCCACGAGCAGTACTTC. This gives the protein CASSLDALGGRFHEQYF.

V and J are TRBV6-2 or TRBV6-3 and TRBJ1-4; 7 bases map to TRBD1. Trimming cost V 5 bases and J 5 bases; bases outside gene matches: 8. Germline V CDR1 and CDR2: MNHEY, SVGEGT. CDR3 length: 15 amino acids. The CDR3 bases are TGTGCCAGCAGTACCCGGACAGGCTTGAATGAAAAACTGTTTTTT. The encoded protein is CASSTRTGLNEKLFF.

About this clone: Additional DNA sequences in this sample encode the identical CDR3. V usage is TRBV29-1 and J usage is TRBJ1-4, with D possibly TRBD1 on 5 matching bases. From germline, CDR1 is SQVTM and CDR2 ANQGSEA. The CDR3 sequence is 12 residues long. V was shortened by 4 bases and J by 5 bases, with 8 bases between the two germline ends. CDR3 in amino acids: CSVGQLNEKLFF. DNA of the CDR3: TGCAGCGTTGGACAGCTAAATGAAAAACTGTTTTTT.

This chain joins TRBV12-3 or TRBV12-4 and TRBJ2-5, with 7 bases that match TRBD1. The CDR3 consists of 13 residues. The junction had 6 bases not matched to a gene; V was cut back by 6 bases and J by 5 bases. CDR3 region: CASSQNRGETQYF. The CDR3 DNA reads TGTGCCAGCAGCCAGAACAGGGGTGAGACCCAGTACTTC.

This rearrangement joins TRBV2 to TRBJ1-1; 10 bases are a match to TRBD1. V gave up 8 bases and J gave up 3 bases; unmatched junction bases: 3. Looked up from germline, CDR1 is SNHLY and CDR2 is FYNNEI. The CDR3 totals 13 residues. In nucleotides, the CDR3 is TGTGCCAGCGGTGGACAGGGGGACACTGAAGCTTTCTTT. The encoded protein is CASGGQGDTEAFF.

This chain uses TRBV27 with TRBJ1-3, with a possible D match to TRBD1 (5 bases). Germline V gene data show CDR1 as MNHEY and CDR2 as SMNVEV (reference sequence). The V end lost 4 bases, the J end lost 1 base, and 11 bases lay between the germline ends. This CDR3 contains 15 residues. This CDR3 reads CASSSGAGSGNTIYF. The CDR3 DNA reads TGTGCCAGCAGTTCCGGGGCGGGGTCTGGAAACACCATATATTTT.

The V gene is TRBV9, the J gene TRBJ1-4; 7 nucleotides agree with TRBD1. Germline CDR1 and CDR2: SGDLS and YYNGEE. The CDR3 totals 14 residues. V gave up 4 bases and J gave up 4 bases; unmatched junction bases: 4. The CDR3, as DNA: TGTGCCAGCAGCAAAGACAGGGATAATGAAAAACTGTTTTTT. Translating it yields CASSKDRDNEKLFF.

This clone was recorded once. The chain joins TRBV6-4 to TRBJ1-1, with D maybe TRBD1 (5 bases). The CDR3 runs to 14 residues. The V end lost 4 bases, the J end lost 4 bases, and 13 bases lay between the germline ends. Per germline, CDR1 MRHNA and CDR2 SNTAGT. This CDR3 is CASSVSGLSTEAFF. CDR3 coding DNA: TGTGCCAGCAGTGTTTCAGGGCTGAGCACTGAAGCTTTCTTT.

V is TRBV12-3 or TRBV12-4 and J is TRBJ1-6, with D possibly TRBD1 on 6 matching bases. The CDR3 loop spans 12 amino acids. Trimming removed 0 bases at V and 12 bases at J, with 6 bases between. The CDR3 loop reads CASSLARGPLHF. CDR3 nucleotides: TGTGCCAGCAGTTTAGCCAGGGGACCCCTCCACTTT.

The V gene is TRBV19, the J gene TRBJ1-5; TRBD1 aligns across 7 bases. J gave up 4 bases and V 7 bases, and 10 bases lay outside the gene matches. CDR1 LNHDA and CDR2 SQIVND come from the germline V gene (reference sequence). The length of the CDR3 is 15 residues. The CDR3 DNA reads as TGTGCCAGTACCTCGACAGGGAAGATTAATCAGCCCCAGCATTTT. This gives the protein CASTSTGKINQPQHF. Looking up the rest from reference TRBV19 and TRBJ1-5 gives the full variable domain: DGGITQSPKYLFRKEGQNVTLSCEQNLNHDAMYWYRQDPGQGLRLIYYSQIVNDFQKGDIAEGYSVSREKKESFPLTVTSAQKNPTAFYLCASTSTGKINQPQHFGDGTRLSIL.

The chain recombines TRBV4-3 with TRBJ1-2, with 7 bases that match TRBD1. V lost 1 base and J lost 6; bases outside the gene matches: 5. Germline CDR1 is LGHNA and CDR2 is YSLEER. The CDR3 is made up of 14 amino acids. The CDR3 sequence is CASSQGQGSDGYTF. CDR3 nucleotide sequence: TGCGCCAGCAGCCAAGGACAGGGTTCGGATGGCTACACCTTC.

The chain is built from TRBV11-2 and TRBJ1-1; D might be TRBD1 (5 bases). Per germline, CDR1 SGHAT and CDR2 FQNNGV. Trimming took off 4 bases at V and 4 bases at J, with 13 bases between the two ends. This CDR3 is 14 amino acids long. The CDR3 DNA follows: TGTGCCAGCAGCTCGACAGTTGGGTCCACTGAAGCTTTCTTT. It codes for CASSSTVGSTEAFF.

CDR3: CSVEDRDRGLHGYTF. The CDR3 nucleotides read TGCAGCGTTGAAGACCGGGACAGGGGGTTACATGGCTACACCTTC. The chain combines TRBV29-1 with TRBJ1-2; 11 nucleotides line up with TRBD1. There are 15 residues in the CDR3. The germline gives CDR1 SQVTM, CDR2 ANQGSEA. Germline trimming cut 0 bases from V and 6 bases from J; bases unmatched to any gene: 6. Full variable domain (remainder filled in from reference TRBV29-1 and TRBJ1-2): SAVISQKPSRDICQRGTSLTIQCQVDSQVTMMFWYRQQPGQSLTLIATANQGSEATYESGFVIDKFPISRPNLTFSTLTVSNMSPEDSSIYLCSVEDRDRGLHGYTFGSGTRLTVV.

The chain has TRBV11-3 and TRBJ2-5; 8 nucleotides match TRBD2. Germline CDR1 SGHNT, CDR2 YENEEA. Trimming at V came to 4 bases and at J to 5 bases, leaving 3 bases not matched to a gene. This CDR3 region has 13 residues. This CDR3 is CASSSREGETQYF. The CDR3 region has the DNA TGTGCCAGCAGCTCCCGGGAGGGGGAGACCCAGTACTTC.

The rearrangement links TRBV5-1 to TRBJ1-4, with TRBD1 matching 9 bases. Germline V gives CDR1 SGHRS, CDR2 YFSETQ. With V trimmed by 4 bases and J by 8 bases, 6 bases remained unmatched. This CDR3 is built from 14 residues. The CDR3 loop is CASSRTGEKEKLFF. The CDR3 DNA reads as TGCGCCAGCAGCCGGACAGGGGAAAAAGAAAAACTGTTTTTT.

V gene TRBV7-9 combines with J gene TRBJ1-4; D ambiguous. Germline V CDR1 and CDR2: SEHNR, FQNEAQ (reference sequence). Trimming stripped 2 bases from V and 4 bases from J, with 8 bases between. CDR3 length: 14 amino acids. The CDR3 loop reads CASSLPVNNEKLFF. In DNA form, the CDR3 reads TGTGCCAGCAGCTTACCGGTTAATAATGAAAAACTGTTTTTT.

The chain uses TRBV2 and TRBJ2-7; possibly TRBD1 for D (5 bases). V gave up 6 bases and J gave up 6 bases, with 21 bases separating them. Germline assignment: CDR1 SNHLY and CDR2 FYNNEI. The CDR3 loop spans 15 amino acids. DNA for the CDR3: TGTGCCAGCAGCCTCCTCGACAGCCGCTGGACCGAGCAGTACTTC. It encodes CASSLLDSRWTEQYF.

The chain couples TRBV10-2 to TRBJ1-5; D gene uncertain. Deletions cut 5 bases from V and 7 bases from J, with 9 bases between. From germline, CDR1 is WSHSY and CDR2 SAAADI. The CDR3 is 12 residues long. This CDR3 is CASSRSGQPQHF. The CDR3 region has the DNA TGCGCCAGCAGTCGGTCCGGGCAGCCCCAGCATTTT.

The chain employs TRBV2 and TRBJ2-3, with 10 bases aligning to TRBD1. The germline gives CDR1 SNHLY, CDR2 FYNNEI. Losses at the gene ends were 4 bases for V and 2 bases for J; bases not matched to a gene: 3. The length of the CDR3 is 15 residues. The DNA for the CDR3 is TGTGCCAGCAGTGCCGGGACAGGGGCCACAGATACGCAGTATTTT. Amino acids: CASSAGTGATDTQYF. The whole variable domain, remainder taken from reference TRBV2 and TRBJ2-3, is EPEVTQTPSHQVTQMGQEVILRCVPISNHLYFYWYRQILGQKVEFLVSFYNNEISEKSEIFDDQFSVERPDGSNFTLKIRSTKLEDSAMYFCASSAGTGATDTQYFGPGTRLTVL.